This is a list of T cell receptor beta chains from one sample in a study of CD8 T cells in Susac syndrome. TCRdb reprocessed the immunoSEQ multiplex PCR reads via MiXCR and lists one record per CDR3 protein. The sample yields about 110,000 distinct CDR3 sequences, roughly 94% seen once. Sequences were obtained from CD8+ T cells from PBMCs. The receptor source for this set is a human donor with Susac syndrome. CDR3s include the opening cysteine and the closing phenylalanine or tryptophan.

j_call	v_call	cdr3_aa
TRBJ1-2	TRBV5-6	CASSLYQEDYGYTF
TRBJ2-2	TRBV12-3/TRBV12-4	CASSLSRGWTGELFF
TRBJ2-1	TRBV3-1	CASSQDSSGGAEQFF
TRBJ2-1	TRBV18	CASFPTGDEQFF
TRBJ2-7	TRBV7-9	CASSSTGQFYEQYF
TRBJ2-7	TRBV27	CASRGRGMNEQYF
TRBJ1-6	TRBV12-3/TRBV12-4	CASSDRWADSPLHF
TRBJ2-1	TRBV3-1	CASSPPWSENEQFF
TRBJ2-1	TRBV4-2	CASSQDPGTRITSVYNEQFF
TRBJ2-3	TRBV11-2	CASSPDRGPDTQYF
TRBJ1-1	TRBV20-1	CSARALATGPPPGFF
TRBJ2-1	TRBV11-2	CASSIPLPDEQFF
TRBJ2-5	TRBV14	CASSQFGTSGAQETQYF
TRBJ2-3	TRBV27	CASSLAYPTDTQYF
TRBJ1-4	TRBV19	CATSRARPNEKLFF
TRBJ2-7	TRBV6-1	CASSEGAGNPYEQYF
TRBJ2-1	TRBV7-6	CASSTDRVGYGEQFF
TRBJ2-2	TRBV5-6	CATREANTGELFF
TRBJ2-2	TRBV24-1	CATSDPSGGAGGELFF
TRBJ1-5	TRBV9	CASSAGSNQPQHF
TRBJ1-2	TRBV19	CASSMKTYGYTF
TRBJ2-7	TRBV29-1	CSVETGTPYEQYF
TRBJ2-2	TRBV14	CASSPLGQGNTGELFF
TRBJ2-1	TRBV9	CASSAGPSSQAEQFF
TRBJ2-7	TRBV5-1	CASRLAYEQYF
TRBJ2-4	TRBV23-1	CASSQSETGGENIQYF
TRBJ1-5	TRBV28	CASRAQPRQPQHF
TRBJ1-1	TRBV20-1	CSAGVGGTEAFF
TRBJ2-7	TRBV20-1	CSAREGVSSRLYEQYF
TRBJ1-6	TRBV4-1	CASSQDKPASYNSPLHF
TRBJ2-7	TRBV14	CASSHGSYEQYF
TRBJ2-6	TRBV7-9	CASSRSVDRGSGANVLTF
TRBJ2-1	TRBV12-3/TRBV12-4	CASSPGLALSSYNEQFF
TRBJ2-6	TRBV9	CASSVPKLTGGIRGANVLTF
TRBJ1-2	TRBV3-1	CASSQELRPGRDGYTF
TRBJ2-1	TRBV7-9	CASSFGASYNEQFF
TRBJ2-2	TRBV13	CASSSWGDRNTGELFF
TRBJ2-7	TRBV20-1	CSAGSRDSSYEQYF
TRBJ2-3	TRBV12-3/TRBV12-4	CASSLARGGVDTQYF
TRBJ1-2	TRBV3-1	CASSQGTRNGYGYTF
TRBJ2-1	TRBV7-9	CASSASLARTRDYNEQFF
TRBJ2-1	TRBV9	CASSDLAGQDNEQFF
TRBJ2-2	TRBV7-3	CASSLTWASGKDGELFF
TRBJ2-2	TRBV24-1	CATSDSGQSGELFF
TRBJ1-6	TRBV4-3	CASSQDKGRGNSPLHF
TRBJ2-5	TRBV10-3	CAISFDRGETQYF